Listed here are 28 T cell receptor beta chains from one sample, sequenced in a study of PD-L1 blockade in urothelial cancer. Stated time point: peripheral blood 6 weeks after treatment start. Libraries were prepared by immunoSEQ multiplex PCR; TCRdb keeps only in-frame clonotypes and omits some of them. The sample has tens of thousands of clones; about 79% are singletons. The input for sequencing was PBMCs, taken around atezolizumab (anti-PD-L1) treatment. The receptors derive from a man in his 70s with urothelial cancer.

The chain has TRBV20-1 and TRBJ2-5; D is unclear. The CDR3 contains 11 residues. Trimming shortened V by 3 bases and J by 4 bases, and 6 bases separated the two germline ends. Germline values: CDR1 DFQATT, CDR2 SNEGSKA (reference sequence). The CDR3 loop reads CSARVGETQYF. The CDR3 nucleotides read TGCAGTGCTAGGGTCGGAGAGACCCAGTACTTC.

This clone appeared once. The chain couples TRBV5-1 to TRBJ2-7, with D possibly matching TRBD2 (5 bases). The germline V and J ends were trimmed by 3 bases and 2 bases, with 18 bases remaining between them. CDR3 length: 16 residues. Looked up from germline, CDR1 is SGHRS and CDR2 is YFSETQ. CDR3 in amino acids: CASSSRSGIVPYEQYF. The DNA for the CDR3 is TGCGCCAGCAGCTCCCGGTCCGGGATCGTACCCTACGAGCAGTACTTC.

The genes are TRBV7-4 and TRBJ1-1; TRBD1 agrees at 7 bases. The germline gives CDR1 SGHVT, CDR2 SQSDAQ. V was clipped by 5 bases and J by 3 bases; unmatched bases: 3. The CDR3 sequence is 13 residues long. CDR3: CASSLGTDTEAFF. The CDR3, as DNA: TGTGCCAGCAGCCTTGGGACAGACACTGAAGCTTTCTTT.

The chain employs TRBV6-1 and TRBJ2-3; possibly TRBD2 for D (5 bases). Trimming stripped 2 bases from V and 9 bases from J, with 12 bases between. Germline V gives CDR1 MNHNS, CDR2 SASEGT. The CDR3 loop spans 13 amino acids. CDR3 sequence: CASSETGGNTQYF. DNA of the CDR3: TGTGCCAGCAGTGAAACCGGAGGTAACACGCAGTATTTT.

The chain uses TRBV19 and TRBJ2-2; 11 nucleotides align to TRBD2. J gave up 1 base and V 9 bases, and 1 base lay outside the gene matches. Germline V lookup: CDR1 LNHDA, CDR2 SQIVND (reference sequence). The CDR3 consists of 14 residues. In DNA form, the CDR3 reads TGTGCCAGCGGACTAGCGGGGAACACCGGGGAGCTGTTTTTT. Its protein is CASGLAGNTGELFF.

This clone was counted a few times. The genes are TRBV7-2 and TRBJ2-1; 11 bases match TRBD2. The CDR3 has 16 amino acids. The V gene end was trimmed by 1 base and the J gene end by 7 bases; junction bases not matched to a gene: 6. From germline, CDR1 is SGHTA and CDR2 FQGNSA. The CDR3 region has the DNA TGTGCCAGCAGCTTAGAGGCTAGCGGGAGGCGAAATGAGCAGTTCTTC. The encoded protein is CASSLEASGRRNEQFF.

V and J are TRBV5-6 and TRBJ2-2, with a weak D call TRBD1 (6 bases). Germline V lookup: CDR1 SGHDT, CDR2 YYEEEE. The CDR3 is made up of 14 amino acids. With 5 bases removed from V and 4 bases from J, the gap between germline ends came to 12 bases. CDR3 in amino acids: CASRLGTFTGELFF. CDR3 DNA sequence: TGTGCCAGCAGACTCGGGACATTCACCGGGGAGCTGTTTTTT.

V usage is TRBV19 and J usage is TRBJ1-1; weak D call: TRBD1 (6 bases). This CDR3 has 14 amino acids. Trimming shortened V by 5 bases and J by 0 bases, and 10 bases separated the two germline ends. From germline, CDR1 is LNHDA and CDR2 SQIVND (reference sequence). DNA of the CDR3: TGTGCCAGTAGTTTGACAGGACTGAACACTGAAGCTTTCTTT. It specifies CASSLTGLNTEAFF.

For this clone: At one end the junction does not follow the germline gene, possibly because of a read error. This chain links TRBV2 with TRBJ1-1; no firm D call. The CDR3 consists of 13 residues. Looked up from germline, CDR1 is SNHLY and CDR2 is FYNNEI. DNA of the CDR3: TGTGCCAGCAGCGAAGGTAGGAACACTGAAGCTTTCTTT. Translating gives CASSEGRNTEAFF. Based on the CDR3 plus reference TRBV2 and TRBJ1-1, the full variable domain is EPEVTQTPSHQVTQMGQEVILRCVPISNHLYFYWYRQILGQKVEFLVSFYNNEISEKSEIFDDQFSVERPDGSNFTLKIRSTKLEDSAMYFCASSEGRNTEAFFGQGTRLTVV.

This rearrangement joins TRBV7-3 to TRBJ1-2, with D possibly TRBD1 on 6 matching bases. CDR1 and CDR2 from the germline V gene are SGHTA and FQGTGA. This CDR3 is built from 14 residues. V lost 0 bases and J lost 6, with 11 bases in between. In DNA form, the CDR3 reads TGTGCCAGCAGCTTAACTCGACAGGATCATGGCTACACCTTC. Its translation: CASSLTRQDHGYTF.

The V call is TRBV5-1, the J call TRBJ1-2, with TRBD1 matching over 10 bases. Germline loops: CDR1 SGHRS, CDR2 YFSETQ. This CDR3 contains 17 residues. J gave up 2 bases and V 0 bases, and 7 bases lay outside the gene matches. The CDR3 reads CASSLVPGGQGNYGYTF. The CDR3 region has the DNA TGCGCCAGCAGCTTGGTCCCCGGGGGACAGGGGAACTATGGCTACACCTTC.

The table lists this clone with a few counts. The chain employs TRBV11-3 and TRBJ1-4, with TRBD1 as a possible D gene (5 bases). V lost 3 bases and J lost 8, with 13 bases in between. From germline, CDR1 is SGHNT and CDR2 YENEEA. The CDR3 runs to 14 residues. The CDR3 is CASSFRDSQEKLFF. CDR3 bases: TGTGCCAGCAGCTTCCGGGACTCTCAGGAAAAACTGTTTTTT.

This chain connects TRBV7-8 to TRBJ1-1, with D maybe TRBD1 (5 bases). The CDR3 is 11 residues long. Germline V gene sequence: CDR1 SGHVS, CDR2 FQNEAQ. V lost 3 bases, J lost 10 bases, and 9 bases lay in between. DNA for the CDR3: TGTGCCAGCAGCTTGGGGGGGGGAGCTTTCTTT. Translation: CASSLGGGAFF.

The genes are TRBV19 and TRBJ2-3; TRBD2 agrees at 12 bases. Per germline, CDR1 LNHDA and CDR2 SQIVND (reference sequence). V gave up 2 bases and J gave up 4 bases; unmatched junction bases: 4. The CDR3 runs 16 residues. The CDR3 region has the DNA TGTGCCAGTAGTATAACCTCTAGCGGGGGGGCAGATACGCAGTATTTT. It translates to CASSITSSGGADTQYF.

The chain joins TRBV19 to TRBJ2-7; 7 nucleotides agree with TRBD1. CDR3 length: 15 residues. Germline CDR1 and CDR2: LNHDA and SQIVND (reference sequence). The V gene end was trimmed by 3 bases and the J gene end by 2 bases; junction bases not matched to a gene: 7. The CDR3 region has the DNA TGTGCCAGTAGTATCCCGGGACAGCCCACCTACGAGCAGTACTTC. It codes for CASSIPGQPTYEQYF.

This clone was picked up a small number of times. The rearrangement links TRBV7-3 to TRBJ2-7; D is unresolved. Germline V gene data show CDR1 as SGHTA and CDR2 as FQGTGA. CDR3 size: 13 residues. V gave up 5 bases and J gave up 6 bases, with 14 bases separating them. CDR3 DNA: TGTGCCAGCAGCGCTGTCCAGTCGGGCGAGCAGTACTTC. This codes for CASSAVQSGEQYF.

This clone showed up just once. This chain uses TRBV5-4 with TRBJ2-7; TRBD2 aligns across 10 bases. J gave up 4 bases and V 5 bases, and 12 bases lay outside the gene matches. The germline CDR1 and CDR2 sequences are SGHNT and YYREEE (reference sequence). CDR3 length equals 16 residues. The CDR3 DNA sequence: TGTGCCAGCAGTCGTGCGGGGGCTAGCGGGAGTTACGAGCAGTACTTC. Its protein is CASSRAGASGSYEQYF.

CDR3 in amino acids: CASTGGSDEKLFF. The CDR3 nucleotides are TGTGCCAGTACAGGGGGTTCGGATGAAAAACTGTTTTTT. The rearrangement joins TRBV27 to TRBJ1-4; 8 positions agree with TRBD1. The CDR3 loop spans 13 amino acids. Per the germline V gene, CDR1 is MNHEY and CDR2 is SMNVEV (reference sequence). Trimming removed 9 bases from V and 6 bases from J; junction bases left unmatched: 6.

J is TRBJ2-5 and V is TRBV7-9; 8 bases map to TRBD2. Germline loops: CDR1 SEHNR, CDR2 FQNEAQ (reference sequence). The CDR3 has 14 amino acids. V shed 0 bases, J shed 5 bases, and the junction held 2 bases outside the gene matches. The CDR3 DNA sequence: TGTGCCAGCAGCTTAGCGGCTAGCGGGGAGACCCAGTACTTC. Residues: CASSLAASGETQYF.

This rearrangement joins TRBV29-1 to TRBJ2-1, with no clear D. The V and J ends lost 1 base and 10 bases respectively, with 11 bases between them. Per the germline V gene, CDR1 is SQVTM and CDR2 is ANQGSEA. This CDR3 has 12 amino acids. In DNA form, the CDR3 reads TGCAGCGTTGAAGTGTCCCGAGCGGAGCAGTTCTTC. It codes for CSVEVSRAEQFF.

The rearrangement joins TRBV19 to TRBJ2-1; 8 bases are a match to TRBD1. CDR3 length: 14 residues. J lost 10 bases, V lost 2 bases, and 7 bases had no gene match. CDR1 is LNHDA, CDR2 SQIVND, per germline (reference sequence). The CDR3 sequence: CASSIMDREGEQFF. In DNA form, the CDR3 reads TGTGCCAGTAGTATAATGGACAGGGAAGGCGAGCAGTTCTTC.

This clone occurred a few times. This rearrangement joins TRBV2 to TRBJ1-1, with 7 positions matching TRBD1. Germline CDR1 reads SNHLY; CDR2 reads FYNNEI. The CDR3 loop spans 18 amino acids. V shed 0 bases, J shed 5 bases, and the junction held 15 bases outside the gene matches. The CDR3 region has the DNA TGTGCCAGCAGTGAAGCTTGGCAGGGGGGTAGGTTGGTTACTGAAGCTTTCTTT. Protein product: CASSEAWQGGRLVTEAFF.

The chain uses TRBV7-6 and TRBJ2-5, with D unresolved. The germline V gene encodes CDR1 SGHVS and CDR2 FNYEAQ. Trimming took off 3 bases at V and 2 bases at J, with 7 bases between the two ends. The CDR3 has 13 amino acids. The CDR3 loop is CASSFLEQETQYF. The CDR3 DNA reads TGTGCCAGCAGCTTTTTGGAGCAAGAGACCCAGTACTTC. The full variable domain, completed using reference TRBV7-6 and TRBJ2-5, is GAGVSQSPRYKVTKRGQDVALRCDPISGHVSLYWYRQALGQGPEFLTYFNYEAQQDKSGLPNDRFSAERPEGSISTLTIQRTEQRDSAMYRCASSFLEQETQYFGPGTRLLVL.

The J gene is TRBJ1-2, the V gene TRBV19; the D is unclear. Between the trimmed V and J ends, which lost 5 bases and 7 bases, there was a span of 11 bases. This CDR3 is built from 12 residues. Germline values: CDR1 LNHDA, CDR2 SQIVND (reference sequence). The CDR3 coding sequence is TGTGCCAGTAGTGTCCGGGGAGTTGGCTACACCTTC. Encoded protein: CASSVRGVGYTF.

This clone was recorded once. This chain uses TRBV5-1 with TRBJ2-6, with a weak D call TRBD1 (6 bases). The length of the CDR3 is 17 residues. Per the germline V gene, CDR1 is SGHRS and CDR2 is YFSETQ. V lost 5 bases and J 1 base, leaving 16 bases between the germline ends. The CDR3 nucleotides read TGCGCCAGCAGTAATAATCCGACAGGATCTGGGGCCAACGTCCTGACTTTC. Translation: CASSNNPTGSGANVLTF.

The CDR3 nucleotides are TGTGCCAGCAGCTCGCAGGGACTCTCCTACAATGAGCAGTTCTTC. Protein product: CASSSQGLSYNEQFF. The chain couples TRBV7-2 to TRBJ2-1; TRBD2 might be the D (6 bases). CDR1 and CDR2 (germline): SGHTA, FQGNSA. This CDR3 has 15 residues. Trimming shortened V by 4 bases and J by 0 bases, and 10 bases separated the two germline ends.

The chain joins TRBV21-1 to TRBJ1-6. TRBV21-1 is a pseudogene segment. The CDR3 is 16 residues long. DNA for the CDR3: TGTGCCAGCAGCAAAGCGCGGGGTCAGGGAATTTCACCCCTCCACTTT. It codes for CASSKARGQGISPLHF.

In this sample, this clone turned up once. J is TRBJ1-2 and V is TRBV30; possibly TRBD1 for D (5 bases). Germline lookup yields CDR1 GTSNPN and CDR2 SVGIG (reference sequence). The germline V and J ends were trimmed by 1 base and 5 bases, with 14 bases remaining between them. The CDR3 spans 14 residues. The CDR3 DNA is TGTGCCTGGAGTGGGGATGGGGGAGGATATGGCTACACCTTC. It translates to CAWSGDGGGYGYTF.